This is a list of T cell receptor beta chains from one sample in a study of T cell changes during pregnancy in multiple sclerosis. Clones were sequenced by immunoSEQ multiplex PCR, and TCRdb holds only the in-frame ones, with some missing. The sample has about 41,000 clones; 90% are singletons. The source material was CD8+ T cells from peripheral blood mononuclear cells, sampled in the third trimester of pregnancy. The receptors derive from a female donor with multiple sclerosis, enrolled in a pregnancy study. Each CDR3 is given with its conserved first and last residue. D genes are given only for firm matches. Clone size appears in some rows only: once, few, many, or a class for an expanded clone.

j_gene | v_gene | d_gene | abundance | CDR3nt | CDR3aa
TRBJ2-3 | TRBV6-1 | . | . | TGTGCCAGCAGTGATGTTGGACAGTCTTATACGCAGTATTTT | CASSDVGQSYTQYF
TRBJ1-2 | TRBV6-1 | TRBD1 | few | TGTGCCAGCAGCGGGACAGAGAACTATGGCTACACCTTC | CASSGTENYGYTF
TRBJ2-7 | TRBV15 | TRBD2 | . | TGTGCCACCAGCAGAGATGCCGGGGGGGCCTACGAGCAGTACTTC | CATSRDAGGAYEQYF
TRBJ2-3 | TRBV13 | TRBD2 | . | TGTGCCAGCAGCACGCCTATTCAGCGGGAGGGGGCTAGCACAGATACGCAGTATTTT | CASSTPIQREGASTDTQYF
TRBJ2-3 | TRBV9 | . | . | TGTGCCAGCAGCGTTCTCGGGGGACCCACAGATACGCAGTATTTT | CASSVLGGPTDTQYF
TRBJ2-1 | TRBV13 | TRBD2 | . | TGTGCCAGCAGCTTAGTTAGCGGGGGGCCCCATTCCTACAATGAGCAGTTCTTC | CASSLVSGGPHSYNEQFF
TRBJ2-5 | TRBV19 | . | . | TGTGCCAGTAGTATCCGGGACACCACGGGAGAGACCCAGTACTTC | CASSIRDTTGETQYF
TRBJ1-1 | TRBV7-9 | . | . | TGTGCCAGCAACTGGGGGGGCGGGGTGAACACTGAAGCTTTCTTT | CASNWGGGVNTEAFF
TRBJ2-3 | TRBV27 | . | . | TGTGCCAGCAGTACCCTGGGCTCAGATACGCAGTATTTT | CASSTLGSDTQYF
TRBJ1-1 | TRBV11-2 | . | . | TGTGCCAGCAGCCTAGGCTCTTTGGGTCGGGGTAACACTGAAGCTTTCTTT | CASSLGSLGRGNTEAFF
TRBJ2-5 | TRBV7-9 | . | . | TGTGCCAGCAGCTTAAGCACTCAGGCTTCACAAGAGACCCAGTACTTC | CASSLSTQASQETQYF
TRBJ2-5 | TRBV7-9 | . | . | TGTGCCAGCAGCCCTTGGGCCCAAGAGACCCAGTACTTC | CASSPWAQETQYF
TRBJ2-7 | TRBV6-1 | . | . | TGTGCCAGCAGTGAATTTATACAGCAAATCTCCTACGAGCAGTACTTC | CASSEFIQQISYEQYF
TRBJ2-5 | TRBV11-2 | TRBD2 | . | TGTGCCAGCAGCGCCAGCGGGGAGGGGCAAGAGACCCAGTACTTC | CASSASGEGQETQYF
TRBJ2-2 | TRBV7-6 | . | . | TGTGCCAGCAGGGACAGAGACACCGGGGAGCTGTTTTTT | CASRDRDTGELFF
TRBJ2-1 | TRBV11-2 | TRBD1 | once | TGTGCCAGCACCCCGGCCGGGACAGGGGGCGCCCATGAGCAGTTCTTC | CASTPAGTGGAHEQFF
TRBJ1-2 | TRBV6-6 | TRBD1 | . | TGTGCCAGCAGTTACTCAACAGGGGGCGTCTATGGCTACACCTTC | CASSYSTGGVYGYTF
TRBJ1-4 | TRBV5-4 | . | . | TGTGCCAGCAGCTTTAAAGGGTTAGGGGATGAAAAACTGTTTTTT | CASSFKGLGDEKLFF
TRBJ2-3 | TRBV5-1 | . | . | TGCGCCAGCAGCCCGCCGGGTGTGACAGATACGCAGTATTTT | CASSPPGVTDTQYF
TRBJ2-2 | TRBV27 | . | . | TGTGCCAGCAGCGGTGCCGGGGAGCTGTTTTTT | CASSGAGELFF
TRBJ1-1 | TRBV9 | . | . | TGTGCCAGCAGCGTAGGAGGCGGCCAGAACACTGAAGCTTTCTTT | CASSVGGGQNTEAFF
TRBJ2-1 | TRBV6-4 | TRBD2 | . | TGTGCCAGCAGTGACCGGACTAGCGGGAGCGATGAGCAGTTCTTC | CASSDRTSGSDEQFF
TRBJ1-4 | TRBV11-3 | . | . | TGTGCCAGCAGCAATCCCCCGACAGGTGACGAAAAACTGTTTTTT | CASSNPPTGDEKLFF
TRBJ1-2 | TRBV21-1 | . | . | TGTGCCAGCAGCAAACTCCCCGCCGACAGGGGGCAATGGTATGGCTACACCTTC | CASSKLPADRGQWYGYTF
TRBJ1-4 | TRBV6-5 | . | medium-sized | TGTGCCAGCAGTTACACCGGGGAAAAACTGTTTTTT | CASSYTGEKLFF
TRBJ1-5 | TRBV19 | . | . | TGTGCCAGTAACGTGGGAGTGAGCAATCAGCCCCAGCATTTT | CASNVGVSNQPQHF
TRBJ2-5 | TRBV27 | TRBD2 | . | TGTGCCAGCAGTTTAGCGGGGGATAAAGAGACCCAGTACTTC | CASSLAGDKETQYF